These 25 T cell receptor beta chains share one sample of origin, sequenced in a study of CD8+ T cells in alopecia areata (dated by TCRdb to about 2018). Libraries were built with the immunoSEQ multiplex PCR assay. RNA was extracted from all samples and reverse transcribed into cDNA as template for TCR sequencing. The table comes from immuneACCESS by way of TCRdb, which keeps in-frame sequences with V and J called. Part of the clones is missing from these tables; in studies checked, under half for an unresolved V gene and the rest for unknown reasons. The sample data list over 150,000 clones, and over 45% of these were observed just once. 5.5% of the sample is in the top ten clones. Read against the paper, the sample's time point label means: about 25 weeks on oral tofacitinib. Reading the label with the study, this specimen's treatment or condition is: oral pan-JAK inhibitor, 5-10 mg twice daily.

This specimen consisted of CD4+ T cells sorted from blood, obtained at week 24, from a patient treated with tofacitinib. These receptors were collected from a human donor with alopecia areata.

This sequence joins TRBV7-2 and TRBJ2-7; D call uncertain. The CDR3 totals 15 residues. Trimming shortened V by 2 bases and J by 0 bases, and 11 bases separated the two germline ends. The germline V gene encodes CDR1 SGHTA and CDR2 FQGNSA. CDR3 nucleotide sequence: TGTGCCAGCAGCTTACGGCAGCTGACCTCCTACGAGCAGTACTTC. It specifies CASSLRQLTSYEQYF.

The chain is built from TRBV7-9 and TRBJ2-3; D possibly uses TRBD1 or TRBD2 (5 bases each). This CDR3 region has 15 residues. The V and J ends lost 3 bases and 3 bases respectively, with 13 bases between them. Germline loops: CDR1 SEHNR, CDR2 FQNEAQ (reference sequence). The CDR3: CASSFESGRTDTQYF. The DNA of the CDR3 is TGTGCCAGCAGCTTTGAGTCAGGGAGAACAGATACGCAGTATTTT.

The table lists this clone with a few counts. This sequence joins TRBV7-2 and TRBJ2-7, with TRBD2 identical over 7 bases. This CDR3 is built from 16 residues. Germline CDR1 SGHTA, CDR2 FQGNSA. J was trimmed by 7 bases and V by 4 bases; bases with no gene match: 16. Here the CDR3 DNA reads TGTGCCAGCAGCTCCCGGGATGCGGTATCCGGGGGGGAGCAGTACTTC. Protein product: CASSSRDAVSGGEQYF.

The V call is TRBV28, the J call TRBJ2-5; possible D gene TRBD1, 6 bases. Trimming left V 5 bases short and J 5 bases short, with 15 bases between. There are 14 residues in the CDR3. Germline CDR1 is MDHEN and CDR2 is SYDVKM. In DNA, the CDR3 is TGTGCCAGCAGTCTTGGACAGTCGTGGGAGACCCAGTACTTC. Translated: CASSLGQSWETQYF.

This clone has just a few counts. This chain uses TRBV29-1 with TRBJ2-1, with 11 positions matching TRBD1. CDR1 and CDR2 (germline): SQVTM, ANQGSEA. V was clipped by 4 bases and J by 9 bases; unmatched bases: 5. This CDR3 is built from 13 residues. CDR3 bases: TGCAGCGTTGCGGGACAGGGGGTTCTTGAGCAGTTCTTC. It yields the protein CSVAGQGVLEQFF.

The rearrangement links TRBV5-6 to TRBJ2-1, with 9 bases lining up with TRBD1. This CDR3 contains 14 residues. V shed 4 bases, J shed 9 bases, and the junction held 8 bases outside the gene matches. Germline V CDR1 and CDR2: SGHDT, YYEEEE. The CDR3 DNA reads TGTGCCAGCAGCCTAGGGACAGGGAGCTTTGAGCAGTTCTTC. This translates into CASSLGTGSFEQFF.

This clone was recorded a few times. The gene calls are TRBV5-1 and TRBJ2-1; 7 positions agree with TRBD1. From germline, CDR1 is SGHRS and CDR2 YFSETQ. The CDR3 has 16 residues. J was trimmed by 9 bases and V by 2 bases; bases with no gene match: 14. The CDR3 nucleotides read TGCGCCAGCAGCTTAACGCCCGACAGGGTCGGCGGTGAGCAGTTCTTC. Residues: CASSLTPDRVGGEQFF.

The rearrangement links TRBV2 to TRBJ2-3; TRBD1 might be the D (6 bases). CDR1 is SNHLY and CDR2 is FYNNEI in the germline V gene. Between the trimmed V and J ends, which lost 2 bases and 2 bases, there was a span of 11 bases. CDR3 length: 15 amino acids. CDR3 bases: TGTGCCAGCAGTGAAATTACAGGGAACACAGATACGCAGTATTTT. Its translation: CASSEITGNTDTQYF. Looking up the rest from reference TRBV2 and TRBJ2-3 gives the full variable domain: EPEVTQTPSHQVTQMGQEVILRCVPISNHLYFYWYRQILGQKVEFLVSFYNNEISEKSEIFDDQFSVERPDGSNFTLKIRSTKLEDSAMYFCASSEITGNTDTQYFGPGTRLTVL.

The DNA of the CDR3 is TGTGCCAGCAGCTTGGGGGGCAGGCGAGACCAATATAGCAATCAGCCCCAGCATTTT. This codes for CASSLGGRRDQYSNQPQHF. The chain links TRBV7-6 to TRBJ1-5; a weak D match, TRBD1 (6 bases). V was trimmed by 3 bases and J by 0 bases, leaving 21 bases between them. CDR1 and CDR2 (germline): SGHVS, FNYEAQ. This CDR3 is built from 19 residues.

This clone was seen a handful of times. The chain couples TRBV5-1 to TRBJ2-5; 12 positions agree with TRBD2. Germline CDR1 is SGHRS and CDR2 is YFSETQ. The CDR3 is made up of 15 amino acids. The junction had 2 bases not matched to a gene; V was cut back by 4 bases and J by 1 base. The CDR3 spells CASSASGGGQETQYF. In nucleotides, the CDR3 is TGCGCCAGCAGCGCTAGCGGGGGGGGCCAAGAGACCCAGTACTTC.

As to this clone: This sample also contains other DNA sequences that code for the same CDR3. The V gene is TRBV7-2, the J gene TRBJ2-7; 13 bases align to TRBD2. The CDR3 is 14 residues long. Germline V gene sequence: CDR1 SGHTA, CDR2 FQGNSA. With 5 bases clipped from V and 4 bases from J, the junction kept 2 bases outside the gene matches. The CDR3 DNA follows: TGTGCCAGCAGCCCACTAGCGGGAGGGTACGAGCAGTACTTC. Residues: CASSPLAGGYEQYF. Combining the CDR3 with reference TRBV7-2 and TRBJ2-7 gives the whole variable domain GAGVSQSPSNKVTEKGKDVELRCDPISGHTALYWYRQSLGQGLEFLIYFQGNSAPDKSGLPSDRFSAERTGGSVSTLTIQRTQQEDSAVYLCASSPLAGGYEQYFGPGTRLTVT.

This clone was observed a handful of times. V gene TRBV19 combines with J gene TRBJ2-1, with D possibly called TRBD1 or TRBD2 (5 bases each). V lost 5 bases and J 5 bases, leaving 22 bases between the germline ends. Germline assignment: CDR1 LNHDA and CDR2 SQIVND (reference sequence). There are 17 residues in the CDR3. The CDR3 region is CASSPRDLNPLNNEQFF. CDR3 coding DNA: TGTGCCAGTAGTCCTCGGGACCTCAACCCTCTTAACAATGAGCAGTTCTTC.

This clone has a handful of counts. The CDR3 nucleotides read TGTGCCAGCAGTCGGGCTAACTATGGCTACACCTTC. This codes for CASSRANYGYTF. This chain joins TRBV2 and TRBJ1-2; D ambiguous. The germline V gene encodes CDR1 SNHLY and CDR2 FYNNEI. Deletions cut 5 bases from V and 0 bases from J, with 4 bases between. The CDR3 length is 12 residues.

V and J are TRBV19 and TRBJ1-1; D is undetermined. Germline V gene lookup returns CDR1 LNHDA and CDR2 SQIVND (reference sequence). This CDR3 comprises 14 residues. Trimming took off 5 bases at V and 4 bases at J, with 14 bases between the two ends. CDR3 amino acids: CASSVASALTEAFF. The CDR3 region has the DNA TGTGCCAGTAGTGTAGCGTCGGCACTCACTGAAGCTTTCTTT.

This clone has more than one count but fewer than ten. The chain couples TRBV29-1 to TRBJ2-5; D may be TRBD1 (7 bases). Looked up from germline, CDR1 is SQVTM and CDR2 is ANQGSEA. V gave up 4 bases and J gave up 3 bases, with 15 bases separating them. This CDR3 comprises 14 residues. The CDR3 coding sequence is TGCAGCGTTGTTCCCCAGGGGGAGGAAGAGACCCAGTACTTC. Its translation: CSVVPQGEEETQYF.

V is TRBV4-3 and J is TRBJ2-1; no clear D. The CDR3 runs 14 residues. Per the germline V gene, CDR1 is LGHNA and CDR2 is YSLEER. The V gene lost 1 base and the J gene lost 8 bases, with 12 bases spanning the gap. In nucleotides, the CDR3 is TGCGCCAGCAGCCAAGGCGCAGAAGGCGATGAGCAGTTCTTC. It translates to CASSQGAEGDEQFF.

This rearrangement joins TRBV30 to TRBJ1-2; D perhaps matches TRBD1 (5 bases). Germline V lookup: CDR1 GTSNPN, CDR2 SVGIG (reference sequence). The CDR3 consists of 14 residues. The ends were cut back, 0 bases at V and 6 bases at J, with 14 bases in the middle. CDR3 nucleotide sequence: TGTGCCTGGAGTGTATTCTTCGGGGGGGATGGCTACACCTTC. This codes for CAWSVFFGGDGYTF.

This chain connects TRBV30 to TRBJ1-1, with TRBD1 matching over 7 bases. V shed 5 bases and J 10 bases; nucleotides not matched to a gene: 10. Germline lookup yields CDR1 GTSNPN and CDR2 SVGIG (reference sequence). The CDR3 extends over 12 amino acids. CDR3 protein: CAWQTGFLGAFF. CDR3 DNA sequence: TGTGCCTGGCAGACAGGGTTCTTAGGAGCTTTCTTT. The whole variable domain, remainder taken from reference TRBV30 and TRBJ1-1, is SQTIHQWPATLVQPVGSPLSLECTVEGTSNPNLYWYRQAAGRGLQLLFYSVGIGQISSEVPQNLSASRPQDRQFILSSKKLLLSDSGFYLCAWQTGFLGAFFGQGTRLTVV.

The chain has TRBV18 and TRBJ2-3, with 7 bases identical to TRBD1. Germline V gene sequence: CDR1 KGHSH, CDR2 LQKENI. V lost 4 bases to trimming and J lost 0 bases; unmatched junction nucleotides: 1. This CDR3 contains 14 residues. CDR3 in DNA: TGTGCCAGCTCACTGGGACAGAGCACAGATACGCAGTATTTT. Its translation: CASSLGQSTDTQYF. The variable domain in full, completed from reference TRBV18 and TRBJ2-3, reads NAGVMQNPRHLVRRRGQEARLRCSPMKGHSHVYWYRQLPEEGLKFMVYLQKENIIDESGMPKERFSAEFPKEGPSILRIQQVVRGDSAAYFCASSLGQSTDTQYFGPGTRLTVL.

The chain couples TRBV7-2 to TRBJ2-2; no clear D gene. CDR3 length: 17 amino acids. Germline assignment: CDR1 SGHTA and CDR2 FQGNSA. The V and J ends lost 4 bases and 9 bases respectively, with 24 bases between them. The DNA of the CDR3 is TGTGCCAGCAGCTCTTACCCCCACCTTCCTGGCTTCCGGGAGCTGTTTTTT. It is translated as CASSSYPHLPGFRELFF.

The chain is built from TRBV4-2 and TRBJ2-3; perhaps TRBD2 as D (6 bases). The germline V gene has CDR1 LGHNA and CDR2 YNFKEQ. The CDR3 runs to 16 residues. Trimming stripped 0 bases from V and 1 base from J, with 11 bases between. The CDR3: CASSQERASGTDTQYF. The CDR3 DNA reads as TGTGCCAGCAGCCAAGAACGGGCTAGCGGCACAGATACGCAGTATTTT.

The rearrangement links TRBV7-2 to TRBJ2-2; possible D gene TRBD2, 5 bases. Germline values: CDR1 SGHTA, CDR2 FQGNSA. V shed 3 bases and J shed 12 bases, with 11 bases lying between them. The CDR3 covers 12 residues. This CDR3 is CASSLGAVKLFF. DNA of the CDR3: TGTGCCAGCAGCTTGGGAGCGGTAAAGCTGTTTTTT.

V gene TRBV5-5 combines with J gene TRBJ2-3; the D call may be TRBD1 or TRBD2 (6 bases each). This CDR3 spans 14 amino acids. From germline, CDR1 is SGHKS and CDR2 YYEKEE (reference sequence). V shed 10 bases and J shed 1 base, with 16 bases lying between them. The CDR3 coding sequence is TGTGCCGGGGGGCGACAGGATGGCACAGATACGCAGTATTTT. Its translation is CAGGRQDGTDTQYF.

On this clone: The same CDR3 arises from other DNA sequences in this sample as well. The chain employs TRBV7-2 and TRBJ2-3; D remains unclear. Germline assignment: CDR1 SGHTA and CDR2 FQGNSA. This CDR3 spans 13 amino acids. The germline V and J ends were trimmed by 0 bases and 3 bases, with 4 bases remaining between them. CDR3: CASSLAATDTQYF. The CDR3 DNA reads as TGTGCCAGCAGCTTAGCAGCAACAGATACGCAGTATTTT.

The DNA of the CDR3 is TGTGCCATCAGTGGGGGCAGGGAGGGTCAGCCCCAGCATTTT. This translates into CAISGGREGQPQHF. This chain links TRBV10-3 with TRBJ1-5, with D perhaps TRBD1 (5 bases). Germline V gene lookup returns CDR1 ENHRY and CDR2 SYGVKD. V dropped 4 bases and J dropped 6 bases, with 13 bases sitting between them. The CDR3 consists of 14 residues.